The TCR beta chain under discussion was sequenced for a study of blood T cell repertoires in COVID-19 (dated by TCRdb to the early 2020s). For context, the study as a whole: The collaborator samples originated in the United States, Italy and Spain and spanned the acute and convalescent phases of COVID-19. The samples were drawn from the first 160 participants of the ongoing ImmuneRACE study and from some 1,300 subjects provided by 6 global collaborators. The repertoires were made available in a free public database intended to serve as a resource for research on the immune response to SARS-CoV-2. Where available, HLA class I and class II types were obtained from metadata supplied by the sample provider rather than from assay-based typing. The material from the prospective study consisted of cDNA or gDNA derived from T cells, B-cell-depleted T cells, or PBMCs. A de-identified subject ID, COVID-19 status, age in years and sex were almost always included in the sample metadata. Subjects who had been exposed to COVID-19, were actively infected with it, or had recovered from it provided the deeply sampled blood TCRbeta repertoires that made up the dataset.

With regard to this clone: This receptor's antigen is unknown. No base qualities exist here, and no much larger clone lies one base off it.

One collaborating source in Seattle enrolled patients during active infection and followed them longitudinally through the course of disease. Each collaborating institution followed its own protocols to collect whole blood in K2EDTA tubes. Collaborator samples were shipped for TCRbeta analysis as frozen whole blood, isolated PBMCs, or DNA extracted from either sample type. TCRbeta CDR3 regions were amplified from genomic DNA by means of the immunoSEQ Assay, a bias-controlled multiplex PCR. On the study's bioinformatics: The number of nucleated cells in each sample was estimated by amplification of reference gene primers within the assay. To quantify the absolute abundance of each unique TCRbeta CDR3 rearrangement, sequence reads were collapsed and filtered. For each sample, productive Simpson clonality was calculated by taking the square root of Simpson's diversity index across productive rearrangements. The table comes from immuneACCESS by way of TCRdb, which keeps in-frame sequences with V and J called. Part of the clones is missing from these tables; in studies checked, under half for an unresolved V gene and the rest for unknown reasons. That table gives V, J and clone size, and the DNA gave D and trimming. The sample includes 150,000 to 200,000 clones, with more than 75% observed a single time. The top ten constitute almost 6% of the sample.

The study at large found these results: The amount of clinical and demographic metadata varied by source and participant and was provided uncurated.

CDR1 SGHDT and CDR2 YYEEEE were looked up in the germline V gene. V has 0 bases trimmed and J has 7 bases trimmed; junction bases matching no gene number 6. From the cysteine through the phenylalanine, the CDR3 covers 14 amino acids. CDR3 DNA only is kept here, 42 bases in frame from base 1. The specimen was peripheral blood. The sequence came from a woman between 35 and 50 years old with COVID-19, enrolled during active disease. The sequence is built from TRBV5-6 and TRBJ1-2, and 7 junctional nucleotides match TRBD1. The CDR3 reads as follows: CASSLGQGYSGYTF. The sequenced DNA: TGTGCCAGCAGCTTGGGACAGGGTTACTCTGGCTACACCTTC.